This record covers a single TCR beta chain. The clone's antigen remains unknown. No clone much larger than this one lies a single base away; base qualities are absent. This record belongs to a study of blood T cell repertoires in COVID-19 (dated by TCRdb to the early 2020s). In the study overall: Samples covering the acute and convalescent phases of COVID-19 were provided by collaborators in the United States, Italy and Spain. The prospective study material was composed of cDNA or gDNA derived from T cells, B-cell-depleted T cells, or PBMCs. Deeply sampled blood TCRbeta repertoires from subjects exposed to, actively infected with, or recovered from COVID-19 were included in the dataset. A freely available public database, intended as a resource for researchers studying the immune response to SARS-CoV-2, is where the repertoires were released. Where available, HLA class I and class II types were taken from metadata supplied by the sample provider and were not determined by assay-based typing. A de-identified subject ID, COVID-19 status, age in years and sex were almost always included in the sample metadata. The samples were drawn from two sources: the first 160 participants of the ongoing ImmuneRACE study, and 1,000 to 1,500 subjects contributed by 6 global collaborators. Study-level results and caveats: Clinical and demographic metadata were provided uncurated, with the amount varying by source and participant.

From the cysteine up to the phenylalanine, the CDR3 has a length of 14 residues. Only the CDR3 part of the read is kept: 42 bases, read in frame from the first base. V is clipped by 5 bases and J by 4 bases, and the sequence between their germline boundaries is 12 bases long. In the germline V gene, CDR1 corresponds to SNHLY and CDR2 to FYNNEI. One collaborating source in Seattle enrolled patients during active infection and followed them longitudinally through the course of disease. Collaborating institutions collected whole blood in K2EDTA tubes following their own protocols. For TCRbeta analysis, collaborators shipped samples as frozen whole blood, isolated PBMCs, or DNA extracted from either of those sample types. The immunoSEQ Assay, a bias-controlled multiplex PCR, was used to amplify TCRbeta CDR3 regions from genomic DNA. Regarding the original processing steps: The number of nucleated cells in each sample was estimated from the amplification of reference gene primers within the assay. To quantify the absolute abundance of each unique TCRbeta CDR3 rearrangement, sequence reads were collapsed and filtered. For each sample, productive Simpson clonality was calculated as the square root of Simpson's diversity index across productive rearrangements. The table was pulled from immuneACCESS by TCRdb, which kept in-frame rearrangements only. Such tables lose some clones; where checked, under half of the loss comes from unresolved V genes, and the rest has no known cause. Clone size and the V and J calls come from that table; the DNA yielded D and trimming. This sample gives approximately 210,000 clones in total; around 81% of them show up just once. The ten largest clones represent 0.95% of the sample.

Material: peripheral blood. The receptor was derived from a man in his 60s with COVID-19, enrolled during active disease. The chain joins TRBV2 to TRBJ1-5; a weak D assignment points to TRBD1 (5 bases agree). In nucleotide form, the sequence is TGTGCCAGCAGTTTTCAGGGTCGAAATCAGCCCCAGCATTTT. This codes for CASSFQGRNQPQHF.